The 2 T cell receptor beta chains below all came from one sample that was sequenced in a study of T-cell reconstitution after alpha-beta-depleted transplantation in children. Preparation of the TCRbeta library used unique molecular identifiers. TCRdb analysed the PCR reads with MiXCR anew, one entry per CDR3 protein. This table holds over 200,000 distinct CDR3 sequences, 11% found once. This material consisted of PBMCs, taken before TCRalphabeta/CD19-depleted stem cell transplant. The source of these receptors is a child less than two years old with acute myeloid leukemia, due to receive a stem cell transplant.

This clonotype was recorded many times. The chain combines TRBV7-8 with TRBJ2-7; TRBD1 might be the D (5 bases). Germline CDR1 reads SGHVS; CDR2 reads FQNEAQ. There are 14 residues in the CDR3. The V end lost 2 bases, the J end lost 6 bases, and 14 bases lay between the germline ends. The CDR3 sequence: CASSLPGRVSEQYF. As DNA, the CDR3 is TGTGCCAGCAGCTTACCGGGCAGGGTATCCGAGCAGTACTTC.

This clonotype appeared a few times. The gene calls are TRBV7-9 and TRBJ2-2, with 13 nucleotides matching TRBD2. This CDR3 comprises 17 residues. J lost 1 base, V lost 4 bases, and 3 bases had no gene match. Germline-derived CDR1 and CDR2 are SEHNR and FQNEAQ (reference sequence). The CDR3 is CASSSWTSGGNTGELFF. The CDR3 DNA is TGTGCCAGCAGCTCATGGACTAGCGGGGGGAACACCGGGGAGCTGTTTTTT.